This T cell receptor beta chain was retrieved from a study of chemoradiotherapy in HPV16-positive cancers. Turning to the study itself: Candidate HPV-specific clones and shared TCR motifs came from a couple of HPV16-positive patients.

Comment on this clone: Its antigen remains unknown.

Whole-study results and caveats: Better recurrence-free survival went with HPV-responsive T-cell expansion in HPV16-positive patients.

Over chemoradiotherapy, repertoires were sampled more than once. Sequencing used immunoSEQ multiplex PCR; TCRdb keeps in-frame clones, though not all of them. The sample carries about 14,000 clones, around 90% recorded once. Sequenced material: tumor tissue, taken from a patient who underwent chemoradiotherapy. This TCR was recovered from a human donor with HPV-associated anogenital cancer.

CDR3 residues: CASSLGGRGTDTQYF. The CDR3 bases are TGTGCCAGCAGCTTAGGCGGCAGGGGCACAGATACGCAGTATTTT. This chain connects TRBV13 to TRBJ2-3, with a weak D call TRBD1 (5 bases). Germline values: CDR1 PRHDT, CDR2 FYEKMQ (reference sequence). The CDR3 runs to 15 residues. V was clipped by 0 bases and J by 1 base, with 8 bases between them.